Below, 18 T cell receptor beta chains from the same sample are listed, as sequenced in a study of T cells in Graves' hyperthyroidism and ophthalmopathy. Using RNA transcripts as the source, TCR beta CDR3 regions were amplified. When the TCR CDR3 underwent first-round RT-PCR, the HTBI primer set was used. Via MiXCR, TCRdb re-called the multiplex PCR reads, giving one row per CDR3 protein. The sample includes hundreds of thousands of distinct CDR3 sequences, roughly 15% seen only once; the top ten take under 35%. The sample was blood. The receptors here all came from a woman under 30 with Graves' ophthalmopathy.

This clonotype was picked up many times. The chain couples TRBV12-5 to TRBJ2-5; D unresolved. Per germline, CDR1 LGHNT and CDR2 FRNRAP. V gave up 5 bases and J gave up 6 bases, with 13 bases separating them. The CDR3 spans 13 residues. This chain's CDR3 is CASGPESAKTQYF. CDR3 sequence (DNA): TGTGCTAGTGGTCCTGAATCGGCGAAGACCCAGTACTTC.

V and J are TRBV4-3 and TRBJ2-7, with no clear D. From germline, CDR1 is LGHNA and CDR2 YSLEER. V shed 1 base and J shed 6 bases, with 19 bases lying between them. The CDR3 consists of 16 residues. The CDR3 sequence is CASSQGVARRRAEQYF. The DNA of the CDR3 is TGCGCCAGCAGCCAAGGGGTGGCCAGGAGAAGAGCCGAGCAGTACTTC.

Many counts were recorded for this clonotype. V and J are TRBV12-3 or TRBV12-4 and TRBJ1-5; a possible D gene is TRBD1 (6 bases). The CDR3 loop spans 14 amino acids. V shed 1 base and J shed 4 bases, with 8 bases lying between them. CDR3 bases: TGTGCCAGCAGTTTAGGGGGGCAAAATCAGCCCCAGCATTTT. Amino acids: CASSLGGQNQPQHF.

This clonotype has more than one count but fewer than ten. The CDR3 coding sequence is TGTGCCAGCAGCCCGGACGGGGGCGCGACCTCTTGGAGGTTTTACAATGAGCAGTTCTTC. It codes for CASSPDGGATSWRFYNEQFF. The chain is built from TRBV5-6 and TRBJ2-1; D tentatively fits TRBD1 or TRBD2 (6 bases each). In germline, CDR1 is SGHDT, CDR2 YYEEEE. V lost 4 bases, J lost 4 bases, and 30 bases lay in between. The CDR3 is 20 amino acids.

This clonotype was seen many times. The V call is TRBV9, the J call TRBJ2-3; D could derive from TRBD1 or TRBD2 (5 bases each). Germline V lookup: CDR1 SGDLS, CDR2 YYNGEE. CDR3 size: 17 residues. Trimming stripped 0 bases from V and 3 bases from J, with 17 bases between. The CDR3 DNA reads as TGTGCCAGCAGCGTAGGTCTGGGGCGGTCGGGAACAGATACGCAGTATTTT. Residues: CASSVGLGRSGTDTQYF.

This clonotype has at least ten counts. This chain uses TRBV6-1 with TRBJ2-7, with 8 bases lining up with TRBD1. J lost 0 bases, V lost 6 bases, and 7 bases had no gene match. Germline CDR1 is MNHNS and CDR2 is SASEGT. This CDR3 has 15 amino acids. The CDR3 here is CASRGTGSSSYEQYF. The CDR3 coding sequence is TGTGCCAGCAGAGGGACAGGCTCAAGCTCCTACGAGCAGTACTTC.

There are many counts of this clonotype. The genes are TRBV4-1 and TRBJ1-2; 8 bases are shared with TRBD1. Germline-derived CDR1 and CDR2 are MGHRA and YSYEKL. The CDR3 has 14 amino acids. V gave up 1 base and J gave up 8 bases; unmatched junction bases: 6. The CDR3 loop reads CASSQGQGPGGYTF. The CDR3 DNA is TGCGCCAGCAGCCAAGGACAGGGGCCGGGGGGCTACACCTTC.

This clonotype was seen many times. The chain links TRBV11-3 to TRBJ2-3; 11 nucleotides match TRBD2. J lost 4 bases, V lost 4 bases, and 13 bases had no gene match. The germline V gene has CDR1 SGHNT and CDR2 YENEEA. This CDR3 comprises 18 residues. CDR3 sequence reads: CASSSSLGSGGESDTQYF. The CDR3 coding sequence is TGTGCCAGCAGCTCCTCCCTCGGTAGCGGGGGGGAATCAGATACGCAGTATTTT.

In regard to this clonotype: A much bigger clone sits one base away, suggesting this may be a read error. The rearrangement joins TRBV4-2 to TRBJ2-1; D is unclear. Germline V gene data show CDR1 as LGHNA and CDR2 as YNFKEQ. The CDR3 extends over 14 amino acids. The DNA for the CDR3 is TGTGCCAGCGGCCAAGATACCAGCTTGAGGGAGCAGTTCTTC. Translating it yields CASGQDTSLREQFF.

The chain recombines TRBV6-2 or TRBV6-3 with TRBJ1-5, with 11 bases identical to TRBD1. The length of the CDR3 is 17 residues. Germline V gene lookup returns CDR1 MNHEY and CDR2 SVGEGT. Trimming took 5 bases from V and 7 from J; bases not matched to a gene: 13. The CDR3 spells CASSMTGTGGSRQPQHF. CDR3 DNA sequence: TGTGCCAGCAGTATGACCGGGACAGGGGGAAGTCGGCAGCCCCAGCATTTT.

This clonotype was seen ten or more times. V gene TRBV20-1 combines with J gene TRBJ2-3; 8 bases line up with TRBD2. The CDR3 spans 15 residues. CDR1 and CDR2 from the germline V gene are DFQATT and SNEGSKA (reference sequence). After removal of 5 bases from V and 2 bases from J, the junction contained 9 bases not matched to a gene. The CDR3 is CSARVPSGPTDTQYF. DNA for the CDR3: TGCAGTGCTCGGGTCCCTAGCGGGCCCACAGATACGCAGTATTTT.

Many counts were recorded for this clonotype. The CDR3 DNA reads TGTGCCAGCTCACCTCAACGACACGAGCAGTTCTTC. As protein: CASSPQRHEQFF. The chain recombines TRBV18 with TRBJ2-1, with no clear D. This CDR3 comprises 12 residues. V shed 3 bases and J shed 10 bases, with 10 bases lying between them. CDR1 and CDR2 (germline): KGHSH, LQKENI. The full variable domain, completed using reference TRBV18 and TRBJ2-1, is NAGVMQNPRHLVRRRGQEARLRCSPMKGHSHVYWYRQLPEEGLKFMVYLQKENIIDESGMPKERFSAEFPKEGPSILRIQQVVRGDSAAYFCASSPQRHEQFFGPGTRLTVL.

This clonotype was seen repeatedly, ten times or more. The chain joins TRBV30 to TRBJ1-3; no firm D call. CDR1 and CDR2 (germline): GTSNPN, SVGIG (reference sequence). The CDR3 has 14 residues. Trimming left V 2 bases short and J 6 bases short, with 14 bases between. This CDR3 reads CAWSLGLTENTIYF. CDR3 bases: TGTGCCTGGAGTCTAGGACTCACGGAAAACACCATATATTTT.

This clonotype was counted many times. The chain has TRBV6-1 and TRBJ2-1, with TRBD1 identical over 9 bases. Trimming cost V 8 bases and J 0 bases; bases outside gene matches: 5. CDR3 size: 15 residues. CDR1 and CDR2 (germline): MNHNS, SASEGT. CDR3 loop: CASLRDRDSYNEQFF. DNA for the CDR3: TGTGCCAGCCTCCGGGACAGGGACTCCTACAATGAGCAGTTCTTC.

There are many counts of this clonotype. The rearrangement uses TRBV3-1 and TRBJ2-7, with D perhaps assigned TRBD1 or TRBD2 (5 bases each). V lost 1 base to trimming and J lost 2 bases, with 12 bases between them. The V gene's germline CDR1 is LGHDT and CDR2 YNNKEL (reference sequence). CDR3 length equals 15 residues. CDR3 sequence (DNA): TGTGCCAGCAGCCAAGTAGGCAGGGAGACCTACGAGCAGTACTTC. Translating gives CASSQVGRETYEQYF.

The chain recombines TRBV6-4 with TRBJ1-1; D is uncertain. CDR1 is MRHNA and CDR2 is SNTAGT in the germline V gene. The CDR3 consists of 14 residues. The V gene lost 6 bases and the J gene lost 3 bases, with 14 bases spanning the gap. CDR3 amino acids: CASRDDMWDTEAFF. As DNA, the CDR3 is TGTGCCAGCAGGGACGACATGTGGGACACTGAAGCTTTCTTT.

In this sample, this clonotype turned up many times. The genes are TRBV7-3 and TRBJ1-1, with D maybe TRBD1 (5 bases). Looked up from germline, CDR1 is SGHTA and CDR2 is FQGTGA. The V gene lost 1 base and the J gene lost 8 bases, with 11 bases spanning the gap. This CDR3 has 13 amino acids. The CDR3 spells CASSLNPGDEAFF. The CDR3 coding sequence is TGTGCCAGCAGCTTAAATCCGGGGGACGAAGCTTTCTTT. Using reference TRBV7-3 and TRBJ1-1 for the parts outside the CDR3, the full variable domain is GAGVSQTPSNKVTEKGKYVELRCDPISGHTALYWYRQSLGQGPEFLIYFQGTGAADDSGLPNDRFFAVRPEGSVSTLKIQRTERGDSAVYLCASSLNPGDEAFFGQGTRLTVV.

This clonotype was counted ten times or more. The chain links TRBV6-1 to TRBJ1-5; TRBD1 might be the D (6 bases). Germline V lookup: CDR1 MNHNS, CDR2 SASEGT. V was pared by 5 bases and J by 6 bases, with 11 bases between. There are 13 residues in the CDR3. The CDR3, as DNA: TGTGCCAGCAGTACACAGGGTGGTCAGCCCCAGCATTTT. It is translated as CASSTQGGQPQHF.